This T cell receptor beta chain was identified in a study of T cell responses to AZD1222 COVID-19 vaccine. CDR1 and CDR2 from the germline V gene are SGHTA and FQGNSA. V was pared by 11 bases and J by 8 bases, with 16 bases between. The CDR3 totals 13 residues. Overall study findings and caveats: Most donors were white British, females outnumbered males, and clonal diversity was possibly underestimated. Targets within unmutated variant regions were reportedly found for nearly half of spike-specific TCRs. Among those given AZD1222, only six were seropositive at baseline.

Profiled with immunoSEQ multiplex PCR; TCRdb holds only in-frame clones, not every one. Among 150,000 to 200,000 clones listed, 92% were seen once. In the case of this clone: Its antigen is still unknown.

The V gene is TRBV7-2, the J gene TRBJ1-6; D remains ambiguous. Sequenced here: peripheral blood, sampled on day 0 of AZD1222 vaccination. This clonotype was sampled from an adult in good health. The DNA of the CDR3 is TGTGCCGGGGATCTGGGTCGGCATTCACCCCTCCACTTT. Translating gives CAGDLGRHSPLHF.